A selection of T cell receptor beta chains follows, all from one sample in a study of T-cell memory formation after mild COVID-19. TCRdb called the 5' RACE reads again in MiXCR, with one record for every CDR3 protein. The table records some 86,000 distinct CDR3 sequences, roughly 25% of them present only once. Sequenced sample: PBMCs or a T cell subset sorted from them (not recorded which). The receptors were sampled from a man between 18 and 29 years old who had mild COVID-19 (a few samples of this study predate the infection). Cell type and time point are not known. Both conserved end residues are part of each CDR3. D genes are given only for firm matches. Clone size is not always given. Where it is, it says once, few, many or a class for expanded clones.

clone_size	v_call	j_call	d_call	cdr3_nt	cdr3_aa
many	TRBV2	TRBJ1-1	.	TGTGCCAGCCGATACGGGATCACTGAAGCTTTCTTT	CASRYGITEAFF
.	TRBV20-1	TRBJ1-1	.	TGCAGTGCCCGGGGCAGTGAGAACACTGAAGCTTTCTTT	CSARGSENTEAFF
few	TRBV7-6	TRBJ2-5	TRBD1	TGTGCCAGCAGCTTAGGGGACAGGGGACCGCCTCTGGATCGGGAGACCCAGTACTTC	CASSLGDRGPPLDRETQYF
.	TRBV3-1	TRBJ2-1	TRBD1	TGTGCCAGCAGCCACGGACAGGGGGCGTTTGGTGAGCAGTTCTTC	CASSHGQGAFGEQFF
.	TRBV10-3	TRBJ2-1	TRBD2	TGTGCCGCCGGGGGGGGAAATGAGCAGTTCTTC	CAAGGGNEQFF
.	TRBV7-4	TRBJ2-7	.	TGTGCCAGCAGCCTGACAGGACCATTCTCCTACGAGCAGTACTTC	CASSLTGPFSYEQYF
few	TRBV7-2	TRBJ2-1	TRBD1	TGTGCCAGCAGCTTCCCCGGGACAGGGAGATCCTACAATGAGCAGTTCTTC	CASSFPGTGRSYNEQFF
many	TRBV6-4	TRBJ2-2	.	TGTGCCAGCAGTGTATCCACCCAGGGCGGCACCGGGGAGCTGTTTTTT	CASSVSTQGGTGELFF
.	TRBV7-3	TRBJ1-1	TRBD1	TGTGCCAGCAGCTCGACAGGGGGCTGGAACACTGAAGCTTTCTTT	CASSSTGGWNTEAFF
.	TRBV7-8	TRBJ2-7	.	TGTGCCAGCAGCCTAGGAGCAGGGGATGGGGTCGAGCAGTACTTC	CASSLGAGDGVEQYF
many	TRBV6-4	TRBJ2-3	.	TGTGCCAGCAGGGCCGGGACTAGCACAGATACGCAGTATTTT	CASRAGTSTDTQYF
few	TRBV5-1	TRBJ2-5	.	TGCGCCAGCAGCTTCGGCAGGCCGGAGACCCAGTACTTC	CASSFGRPETQYF
few	TRBV7-9	TRBJ2-1	.	TGTGCCAGCAGCCCTCATGCGGGGCGAAGCTCCTACAATGAGCAGTTCTTC	CASSPHAGRSSYNEQFF
few	TRBV7-2	TRBJ2-1	.	TGTGCCAGCAGCTTAATCGGGCTCAACAATGAGCAGTTCTTC	CASSLIGLNNEQFF
few	TRBV4-1	TRBJ2-5	.	TGCGCCAGCAGCCAAGTACAACAGGGTCAAGAGACCCAGTACTTC	CASSQVQQGQETQYF
.	TRBV20-1	TRBJ2-5	TRBD2	TGCAGTGCTAGACCCCCTAGCGGGGGGTCGACCCAGTACTTC	CSARPPSGGSTQYF
.	TRBV6-4	TRBJ2-1	.	TGTGCCAGCAGAACCACAGGGTCAGCCTACAATGAGCAGTTCTTC	CASRTTGSAYNEQFF
many	TRBV20-1	TRBJ2-1	TRBD2	TGCAGTGCTAGAGAGACGGGGGGGAGGGACAATGAGCAGTTCTTC	CSARETGGRDNEQFF
.	TRBV20-1	TRBJ1-2	.	TGCAGTGCCGCTTACTTCTATGGCTACACCTTC	CSAAYFYGYTF
.	TRBV4-2	TRBJ2-3	TRBD2	TGTGCCAGCAGCCAAGGGACTAGCGGAAGCACAGATACGCAGTATTTT	CASSQGTSGSTDTQYF
.	TRBV5-1	TRBJ2-5	.	TGCGCCAGCAGCTTGAGACGTCTAGCAGAGACCCAGTACTTC	CASSLRRLAETQYF
.	TRBV12-3/TRBV12-4	TRBJ2-5	.	TGTGCCAGCAGGCAAGACAGGTACCAAGAGACCCAGTACTTC	CASRQDRYQETQYF
many	TRBV6-5	TRBJ1-4	.	TGTGCCAGCAGTTACCGCTTTAATGGTTTTAATGAAAACCTGTTTTTT	CASSYRFNGFNENLFF
few	TRBV11-2	TRBJ2-1	.	TGTGCCAGCAGCTTAGACCCTATGGGACAATGGGGAAACAATGAGCAGTTCTTC	CASSLDPMGQWGNNEQFF
.	TRBV29-1	TRBJ2-1	.	TGCAGCGTTGAGACCACGACTAGGAGGGACTACAATGAGCAGTTCTTC	CSVETTTRRDYNEQFF
.	TRBV29-1	TRBJ1-2	TRBD1	TGCAGCGCAAGACAGGGCGTCTATGGCTACACCTTC	CSARQGVYGYTF
.	TRBV5-1	TRBJ2-1	.	TGCGCCAGCAGCTTGGCCGGGTCATTGAATGAGCAGTTCTTC	CASSLAGSLNEQFF
.	TRBV20-1	TRBJ2-5	.	TGCAGTGCTGATCTTCCCCGGGGAGATCTACAAGAGACCCAGTACTTC	CSADLPRGDLQETQYF
many	TRBV6-5	TRBJ2-5	TRBD2	TGTGCCAGCAGTTACACTAGCGGGGGGCCTGAGACCCAGTACTTC	CASSYTSGGPETQYF
.	TRBV5-1	TRBJ2-1	.	TGCGCCAGCAGCTTGATACCGGGGGATGAGCAGTTCTTC	CASSLIPGDEQFF
.	TRBV27	TRBJ2-1	TRBD2	TGTGCCAGCAGCACTGATCAGCGGGGGGTTTACAATGAGCAGTTCTTC	CASSTDQRGVYNEQFF
few	TRBV7-9	TRBJ2-1	.	TGTGCCAGCAACCTGCTTAATGAGCAGTTCTTC	CASNLLNEQFF
many	TRBV7-2	TRBJ2-7	TRBD1	TGTGCCAGCAGCCACCGGGACAGACACTACGAGCAGTACTTC	CASSHRDRHYEQYF
.	TRBV7-9	TRBJ2-7	TRBD2	TGTGCCAGCAGCTTAGGGAGTTCTAGCGGGGGTGCATTTTCCTACGAGCAGTACTTC	CASSLGSSSGGAFSYEQYF
.	TRBV27	TRBJ2-7	.	TGTGCCAGCAGTTTAACGGAGTCCTACGAGCAGTACTTC	CASSLTESYEQYF
many	TRBV5-1	TRBJ2-7	TRBD2	TGCGCCAGCAGTACCGAGCGGGGAGACGAGCAGTACTTC	CASSTERGDEQYF
.	TRBV4-1	TRBJ2-7	.	TGCGCCAGCAGCCTGACTACCTCTGTCTCCTACGAGCAGTACTTC	CASSLTTSVSYEQYF
few	TRBV7-9	TRBJ2-7	TRBD1	TGTGCCAGCAGCACAGGGGCCGAGCAGTACTTC	CASSTGAEQYF
.	TRBV15	TRBJ2-4	TRBD1	TGTGCCACCAGCAGGGGGACAGTAGCCAAAAACATTCAGTACTTC	CATSRGTVAKNIQYF
many	TRBV20-1	TRBJ2-7	TRBD1	TGCAGTGCCCCCGACAGGGACCTCGAGCAGTACTTC	CSAPDRDLEQYF
.	TRBV15	TRBJ1-5	.	TGTGCCACCAGCGGGCGGCATCGCCACAATCAGCCCCAGCATTTT	CATSGRHRHNQPQHF
.	TRBV5-1	TRBJ1-1	.	TGCGCCAGCAGGTTTTCGGGAGAAGCTTTCTTT	CASRFSGEAFF
.	TRBV12-3/TRBV12-4	TRBJ1-4	TRBD1	TGTGCCAGCCGAGAGACAGGGGAAAAACTGTTTTTT	CASRETGEKLFF
.	TRBV27	TRBJ2-2	.	TGTGCCAGCAGCCTAGGTGATCTGAACACCGGGGAGCTGTTTTTT	CASSLGDLNTGELFF
.	TRBV27	TRBJ2-1	TRBD1	TGTGCCAGCAGTTTAGGGACAGGCGTATATGAGCAGTTCTTC	CASSLGTGVYEQFF
few	TRBV2	TRBJ2-6	.	TGTGCCAGCAGTGCGATGACTGGGGCCAACGTCCTGACTTTC	CASSAMTGANVLTF
.	TRBV24-1	TRBJ2-3	.	TGTGCCACCAGTGTCGGCGAGTTGGGCAGGGACAAAGATACGCAGTATTTT	CATSVGELGRDKDTQYF